This TCR beta chain appears in the sequencing data of a study of OX40 agonist ivuxolimab in advanced cancers. Study results and caveats: The expanded peripheral T cells' antigen specificity was not determined.

After removal of 6 bases from V and 4 bases from J, the junction contained 12 bases not matched to a gene. The CDR3 runs 16 residues. Germline CDR1 is SGHTA and CDR2 is FQGNSA. Produced via immunoSEQ multiplex PCR; TCRdb's table is partial and in-frame only. The table records 37,000 or so clones, roughly 86% of them present only once. This clone was counted between two and nine times. Its antigen remains unknown. Sequences were derived from CD4+ or CD8+ T cells sorted from blood, sampled in a trial of the OX40 agonist ivuxolimab. The gene calls are TRBV7-2 and TRBJ2-5, with TRBD2 matching 9 bases. The source of this sequence is an adult with an advanced solid tumor such as melanoma, head and neck, liver or kidney cancer. The CDR3 loop reads CASSGAGGRARETQYF. The CDR3 coding sequence is TGTGCCAGCAGTGGGGCAGGCGGGAGGGCCAGAGAGACCCAGTACTTC.